These 30 T cell receptor beta chains were all obtained from the same sample, sequenced in a study of lymphopenia after photon versus proton radiotherapy (dated 2019 in TCRdb). The method was the immunoSEQ multiplex PCR assay. TCRdb obtained this table from immuneACCESS and retained in-frame rearrangements with V and J assigned. These tables miss some clones; where compared with another copy, unresolved V genes account for less than half of the shortfall, and the remainder is unexplained. This sample has under 35,000 clones in its table, and nearly 85% of those were observed once. Around 15% of the sample is in the top ten clones. The starting material was peripheral blood, obtained from a patient treated with proton-based radiotherapy. These TCRs come from a woman aged 65 to 85 with pancreatic cancer.

This sequence joins TRBV19 and TRBJ2-7; D is undetermined. Per the germline V gene, CDR1 is LNHDA and CDR2 is SQIVND (reference sequence). The CDR3 is made up of 15 amino acids. V lost 4 bases and J lost 0, with 13 bases in between. CDR3 bases: TGTGCCAGTAGTAATGGCGACGGATTCTCCTACGAGCAGTACTTC. Amino acid sequence: CASSNGDGFSYEQYF.

V gene TRBV19 combines with J gene TRBJ1-2, with TRBD1 as a possible D gene (6 bases). V lost 4 bases and J lost 5, with 20 bases in between. From germline, CDR1 is LNHDA and CDR2 SQIVND (reference sequence). The CDR3 is 16 amino acids. CDR3 bases: TGTGCCAGTAGTAGCCAGGACAGAACGGCCGCATATGGCTACACCTTC. Amino acids: CASSSQDRTAAYGYTF.

This chain joins TRBV19 and TRBJ2-1; unclear D gene. Germline-derived CDR1 and CDR2 are LNHDA and SQIVND (reference sequence). V was pared by 1 base and J by 0 bases, with 4 bases between. This CDR3 comprises 14 residues. The CDR3 region is CASSIGSSYNEQFF. CDR3 sequence (DNA): TGTGCCAGTAGTATAGGGAGCTCCTACAATGAGCAGTTCTTC.

The chain uses TRBV29-1 and TRBJ2-5, with 15 bases identical to TRBD2. The CDR3 is 16 residues long. Per germline, CDR1 SQVTM and CDR2 ANQGSEA. V lost 5 bases, J lost 4 bases, and 8 bases stayed unmatched. The CDR3 nucleotides are TGCAGCGTTACCACGGGACTAGCGGGAGGTGGAGAGACCCAGTACTTC. Translation: CSVTTGLAGGGETQYF.

J is TRBJ2-1 and V is TRBV19, with 13 bases matching TRBD2. CDR1 and CDR2 from the germline V gene are LNHDA and SQIVND (reference sequence). J lost 7 bases, V lost 7 bases, and 4 bases had no gene match. The CDR3 sequence is 14 residues long. CDR3 sequence reads: CASTRTSGSNEQFF. The CDR3, as DNA: TGTGCCAGTACCCGGACTAGCGGGAGTAATGAGCAGTTCTTC.

This sequence joins TRBV6-5 and TRBJ2-1; 8 bases map to TRBD2. CDR1 and CDR2 from the germline V gene are MNHEY and SVGAGI. The CDR3 runs to 15 residues. Trimming cost V 4 bases and J 7 bases; bases outside gene matches: 9. CDR3 region: CASSFTSGRRNEQFF. In nucleotides, the CDR3 is TGTGCCAGCAGTTTTACTAGCGGAAGAAGAAATGAGCAGTTCTTC.

The rearrangement uses TRBV9 and TRBJ2-5; 7 bases match TRBD1. Germline-derived CDR1 and CDR2 are SGDLS and YYNGEE. The CDR3 has 15 amino acids. Trimming at V came to 3 bases and at J to 1 base, leaving 6 bases not matched to a gene. CDR3 in amino acids: CASSARQGGQETQYF. CDR3 DNA: TGTGCCAGCAGCGCCAGACAGGGCGGCCAAGAGACCCAGTACTTC.

The chain couples TRBV10-3 to TRBJ2-4; TRBD1 matches 7 bases. CDR1 is ENHRY, CDR2 SYGVKD, per germline. The V segment lost 4 bases and the J segment 3 bases; nucleotides outside the gene matches: 0. The CDR3 is 13 residues long. CDR3 amino acids: CAISGTGKNIQYF. CDR3 DNA sequence: TGTGCCATCAGTGGGACAGGCAAAAACATTCAGTACTTC.

The chain carries TRBV7-2 and TRBJ1-2; D is uncertain. Looked up from germline, CDR1 is SGHTA and CDR2 is FQGNSA. Trimming pared 5 bases from V and 3 bases from J, leaving 16 bases between. The length of the CDR3 is 15 residues. CDR3 in DNA: TGTGCCAGCAGCCGATTTGAGGGCAGTTACTATGGCTACACCTTC. Translation gives CASSRFEGSYYGYTF. Based on the CDR3 plus reference TRBV7-2 and TRBJ1-2, the full variable domain is GAGVSQSPSNKVTEKGKDVELRCDPISGHTALYWYRQSLGQGLEFLIYFQGNSAPDKSGLPSDRFSAERTGGSVSTLTIQRTQQEDSAVYLCASSRFEGSYYGYTFGSGTRLTVV.

The chain links TRBV19 to TRBJ1-1; D gene ambiguous. The CDR3 runs to 13 residues. The germline gives CDR1 LNHDA, CDR2 SQIVND (reference sequence). Trimming took 0 bases from V and 11 from J, leaving 13 bases between them. The CDR3 DNA follows: TGTGCCAGTAGTATAGATATTGAGCTCTCTGCTTTCTTT. This sequence encodes CASSIDIELSAFF.

V usage is TRBV6-5 and J usage is TRBJ2-1; 8 bases match TRBD2. This CDR3 has 15 amino acids. V was pared by 6 bases and J by 7 bases, with 11 bases of the junction left unmatched. CDR1 MNHEY and CDR2 SVGAGI come from the germline V gene. The CDR3 is CASSYGGEGLNEQFF. The CDR3, as DNA: TGTGCCAGCAGCTACGGGGGGGAGGGCTTGAATGAGCAGTTCTTC.

The CDR3 reads CASSPLTGLNTEAFF. The CDR3 DNA reads TGTGCCAGCAGTCCACTGACAGGGTTGAACACTGAAGCTTTCTTT. The genes are TRBV27 and TRBJ1-1, with TRBD1 identical over 7 bases. V trimming: 5 bases; J trimming: 0 bases; junction bases outside the gene matches: 6. The CDR3 spans 15 residues. Germline assignment: CDR1 MNHEY and CDR2 SMNVEV (reference sequence).

The rearrangement joins TRBV7-6 to TRBJ1-2, with 10 nucleotides matching TRBD1. This CDR3 contains 13 residues. Germline values: CDR1 SGHVS, CDR2 FNYEAQ. V was pared by 5 bases and J by 7 bases, with 4 bases of the junction left unmatched. The CDR3 protein is CASSPRDRGGYTF. CDR3 DNA: TGTGCCAGCAGCCCCCGGGACAGGGGTGGCTACACCTTC.

CDR3 sequence reads: CASSFENSYEQYF. The CDR3 DNA sequence: TGTGCCAGCAGCTTCGAGAATTCCTACGAGCAGTACTTC. The chain uses TRBV7-9 and TRBJ2-7; no definite D call. The CDR3 extends over 13 amino acids. The germline V gene encodes CDR1 SEHNR and CDR2 FQNEAQ (reference sequence). V was cut by 3 bases and J by 1 base, with 7 bases left in between.

A few counts support this clone. V usage is TRBV7-3 and J usage is TRBJ2-1, with no clear D. Germline CDR1 reads SGHTA; CDR2 reads FQGTGA. V was cut by 5 bases and J by 4 bases, with 15 bases left in between. There are 15 residues in the CDR3. The CDR3: CASSPPGSLYNEQFF. In DNA form, the CDR3 reads TGTGCCAGCAGCCCCCCGGGCAGTCTTTACAATGAGCAGTTCTTC.

The chain links TRBV4-2 to TRBJ1-2, with a weak D call TRBD1 (5 bases). Trimming shortened V by 0 bases and J by 4 bases, and 15 bases separated the two germline ends. CDR1 is LGHNA, CDR2 YNFKEQ, per germline. CDR3 length equals 16 residues. The CDR3 here is CASSQDSPGSGYGYTF. CDR3 DNA: TGTGCCAGCAGCCAAGATTCTCCAGGGAGTGGCTATGGCTACACCTTC.

The chain employs TRBV9 and TRBJ2-1; 7 bases match TRBD2. CDR1 SGDLS and CDR2 YYNGEE come from the germline V gene. With V trimmed by 3 bases and J by 2 bases, 5 bases remained unmatched. The CDR3 length is 15 residues. The CDR3 is CASSELALTYNEQFF. For the CDR3, the DNA is TGTGCCAGCAGCGAACTAGCGTTAACCTACAATGAGCAGTTCTTC.

Only a few counts were recorded for this clone. The chain combines TRBV4-3 with TRBJ2-4, with TRBD2 as a possible D gene (6 bases). This CDR3 region has 17 residues. Trimming took off 0 bases at V and 0 bases at J, with 12 bases between the two ends. CDR1 LGHNA and CDR2 YSLEER come from the germline V gene. In DNA form, the CDR3 reads TGCGCCAGCAGCCAAGATCAGGCGGGGCTAGCCAAAAACATTCAGTACTTC. Encoded protein: CASSQDQAGLAKNIQYF.

This chain links TRBV28 with TRBJ1-3, with D possibly TRBD1 on 5 matching bases. Looked up from germline, CDR1 is MDHEN and CDR2 is SYDVKM. Trimming left V 1 base short and J 4 bases short, with 14 bases between. The CDR3 runs to 16 residues. The CDR3 region has the DNA TGTGCCAGCAGTTTATCATTGGGGGATTTCGGAAACACCATATATTTT. Translating it yields CASSLSLGDFGNTIYF.

V is TRBV20-1 and J is TRBJ2-1; no definite D call. The CDR3 contains 11 residues. CDR1 DFQATT and CDR2 SNEGSKA come from the germline V gene (reference sequence). V was trimmed by 3 bases and J by 8 bases, leaving 8 bases between them. The DNA of the CDR3 is TGCAGTGCTAGGAAGGAGTATGAGCAGTTCTTC. Its protein is CSARKEYEQFF.

This chain uses TRBV4-1 with TRBJ1-5; no definite D call. Looked up from germline, CDR1 is MGHRA and CDR2 is YSYEKL. The CDR3 covers 18 residues. V was shortened by 1 base and J by 2 bases, with 18 bases between the two germline ends. This chain's CDR3 is CASSQVGGRGGGNQPQHF. The CDR3 DNA reads TGCGCCAGCAGCCAAGTAGGCGGTCGGGGAGGAGGCAATCAGCCCCAGCATTTT.

Only one count was recorded for this clone. The V call is TRBV2, the J call TRBJ1-1; tentative D call: TRBD1 (5 bases). Trimming pared 6 bases from V and 1 base from J, leaving 9 bases between. Germline values: CDR1 SNHLY, CDR2 FYNNEI. The CDR3 covers 13 residues. The CDR3 region has the DNA TGTGCCAGCAGCTCTGGGGGGAACACTGAAGCTTTCTTT. It yields the protein CASSSGGNTEAFF.

This chain joins TRBV29-1 and TRBJ1-1; perhaps TRBD1 as D (5 bases). Germline V gives CDR1 SQVTM, CDR2 ANQGSEA. The V end was cut by 7 bases, the J end by 1 base, with 10 bases between. This CDR3 contains 12 residues. CDR3 coding DNA: TGCAGCGCACAGGTTTCGAACACTGAAGCTTTCTTT. Protein product: CSAQVSNTEAFF.

J is TRBJ1-1 and V is TRBV5-1, with 7 bases identical to TRBD1. The V and J ends lost 5 bases and 2 bases, in that order; junction bases with no gene match: 6. The CDR3 is 14 amino acids. Looked up from germline, CDR1 is SGHRS and CDR2 is YFSETQ. The CDR3 DNA follows: TGCGCCAGCAGTGACAGGGAACAAAACACTGAAGCTTTCTTT. Protein product: CASSDREQNTEAFF. Complete variable domain (other parts from reference TRBV5-1 and TRBJ1-1): KAGVTQTPRYLIKTRGQQVTLSCSPISGHRSVSWYQQTPGQGLQFLFEYFSETQRNKGNFPGRFSGRQFSNSRSEMNVSTLELGDSALYLCASSDREQNTEAFFGQGTRLTVV.

V usage is TRBV28 and J usage is TRBJ1-1; unclear D gene. V was pared by 3 bases and J by 0 bases, with 8 bases between. From germline, CDR1 is MDHEN and CDR2 SYDVKM. The CDR3 is made up of 14 amino acids. The CDR3 DNA sequence: TGTGCCAGCAGTTTCTTTGGCATGAACACTGAAGCTTTCTTT. Its translation is CASSFFGMNTEAFF.

The chain combines TRBV4-3 with TRBJ2-1; D is unresolved. The length of the CDR3 is 13 residues. V was cut by 0 bases and J by 7 bases, with 7 bases left in between. Germline values: CDR1 LGHNA, CDR2 YSLEER. Here the CDR3 reads CASSQDGRNEQFF. In nucleotides, the CDR3 is TGCGCCAGCAGCCAAGATGGACGGAATGAGCAGTTCTTC.

The chain has TRBV5-1 and TRBJ2-3; TRBD1 is a possible D gene (6 bases). The CDR3 is 14 amino acids. Germline loops: CDR1 SGHRS, CDR2 YFSETQ. The V end was cut by 0 bases, the J end by 4 bases, with 9 bases between. CDR3 sequence reads: CASSLDREPDTQYF. The CDR3 coding sequence is TGCGCCAGCAGCTTGGACAGGGAGCCAGATACGCAGTATTTT. Based on the CDR3 plus reference TRBV5-1 and TRBJ2-3, the full variable domain is KAGVTQTPRYLIKTRGQQVTLSCSPISGHRSVSWYQQTPGQGLQFLFEYFSETQRNKGNFPGRFSGRQFSNSRSEMNVSTLELGDSALYLCASSLDREPDTQYFGPGTRLTVL.

This clone was counted a few times. The rearrangement joins TRBV30 to TRBJ1-2; no firm D call. CDR1 and CDR2 (germline): GTSNPN, SVGIG (reference sequence). CDR3 size: 11 residues. Trimming left V 4 bases short and J 8 bases short, with 11 bases between. CDR3 DNA sequence: TGTGCCTGGACCGCCGGTGGGGGCTACACCTTC. It translates to CAWTAGGGYTF.

The chain links TRBV7-9 to TRBJ2-7; 10 nucleotides match TRBD1. Trimming cost V 3 bases and J 3 bases; bases outside gene matches: 2. Germline CDR1 SEHNR, CDR2 FQNEAQ (reference sequence). CDR3 length: 14 residues. As DNA, the CDR3 is TGTGCCAGCAGCTTGACAGGGGGCGTCTACGAGCAGTACTTC. This codes for CASSLTGGVYEQYF.

The V gene is TRBV27, the J gene TRBJ2-7; the D gene is possibly TRBD1 (6 bases). The V gene lost 3 bases and the J gene lost 4 bases, with 13 bases spanning the gap. CDR3 length: 14 amino acids. Per the germline V gene, CDR1 is MNHEY and CDR2 is SMNVEV (reference sequence). CDR3 amino acids: CASSLGQGYYEQYF. The CDR3 DNA is TGTGCCAGCAGTTTGGGGCAGGGGTATTACGAGCAGTACTTC.